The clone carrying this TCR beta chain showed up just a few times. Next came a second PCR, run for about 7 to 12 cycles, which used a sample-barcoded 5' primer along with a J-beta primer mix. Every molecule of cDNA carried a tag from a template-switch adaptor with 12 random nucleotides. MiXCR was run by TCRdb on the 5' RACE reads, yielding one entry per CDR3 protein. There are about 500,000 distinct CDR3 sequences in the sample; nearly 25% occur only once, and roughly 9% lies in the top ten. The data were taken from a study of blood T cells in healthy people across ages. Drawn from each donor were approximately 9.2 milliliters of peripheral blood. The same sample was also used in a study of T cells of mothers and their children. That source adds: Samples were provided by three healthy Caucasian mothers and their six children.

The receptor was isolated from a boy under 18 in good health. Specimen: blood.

DNA of the CDR3: TGCAGCGTTGGGGTCGCAAATTACGAGCAGTACTTC. This gives the protein CSVGVANYEQYF. The V and J genes are TRBV29-1 and TRBJ2-7; D not certain. Deletions cut 4 bases from V and 4 bases from J, with 11 bases between. Germline-derived CDR1 and CDR2 are SQVTM and ANQGSEA. The CDR3 extends over 12 amino acids.